This TCR beta chain is from a study of blood T cell repertoires in COVID-19. Study as a whole: Samples taken during acute and convalescent COVID-19 were collected in the United States, Italy and Spain. PBMCs, B-cell-depleted T cells, or T cells provided the cDNA or gDNA that made up the material.

V was clipped by 6 bases and J by 4 bases; unmatched bases: 5. Looked up from germline, CDR1 is MNHEY and CDR2 is SVGAGI. The CDR3 sequence is 14 residues long. Original handling: Researchers report that nucleated cell counts were estimated from reference gene primer amplification. Some clones are missing from TCRdb's copy, which holds only in-frame ones; the method was immunoSEQ multiplex PCR. The DNA was the basis for D and trimming; V, J and clone size are from that table. The sample consists of about 120,000 clones, over 65% of them appearing once. This clone came up a few times. Material: peripheral blood. This clonotype was sampled from a man aged 25 to 40 with acute or convalescent COVID-19. The chain uses TRBV6-5 and TRBJ1-5; 8 nucleotides agree with TRBD1. Written as DNA, the CDR3 is TGTGCCAGCAGACGGACAGGGAGAAATCAGCCCCAGCATTTT. It is translated as CASRRTGRNQPQHF.